This T cell receptor (beta chain) was observed in a study of regulatory T cells in long-lasting Graves disease. The sample holds a few counts of this clonotype. The antigen is unknown. Study-wide results and caveats: The researchers studied only peripheral blood, not thyroid tissue. Persistent disease preferred TRBV28, TRBJ1-2 and TRBJ2-5. The small sample size may have reduced accuracy.

Time point specified: newly diagnosed GD, antithyroid drugs for less than 3 months. PBMC RNA was the source of the TCR library. Arm-PCR of CDR3 regions and iRepertoire HTBI primers were the basis on which TCR beta libraries were built. TCRdb used MiXCR to reprocess the multiplex PCR reads, holding one entry per CDR3 protein. The sample includes 250,000 or so distinct CDR3 sequences, 20% of them seen just once. This CDR3 contains 15 residues. The V end was cut by 3 bases, the J end by 4 bases, with 10 bases between. CDR1 and CDR2 from the germline V gene are LGHNA and YSLEER. This chain joins TRBV4-3 and TRBJ1-6, with D unclear. The sequence was collected from a female donor with Graves disease. The source material was peripheral blood mononuclear cells (PBMCs), sampled at new diagnosis, from a patient treated with antithyroid drugs. CDR3 bases: TGCGCCAGCAGCCAGGGTATTTTATATAATTCACCCCTCCACTTT. Translation: CASSQGILYNSPLHF.